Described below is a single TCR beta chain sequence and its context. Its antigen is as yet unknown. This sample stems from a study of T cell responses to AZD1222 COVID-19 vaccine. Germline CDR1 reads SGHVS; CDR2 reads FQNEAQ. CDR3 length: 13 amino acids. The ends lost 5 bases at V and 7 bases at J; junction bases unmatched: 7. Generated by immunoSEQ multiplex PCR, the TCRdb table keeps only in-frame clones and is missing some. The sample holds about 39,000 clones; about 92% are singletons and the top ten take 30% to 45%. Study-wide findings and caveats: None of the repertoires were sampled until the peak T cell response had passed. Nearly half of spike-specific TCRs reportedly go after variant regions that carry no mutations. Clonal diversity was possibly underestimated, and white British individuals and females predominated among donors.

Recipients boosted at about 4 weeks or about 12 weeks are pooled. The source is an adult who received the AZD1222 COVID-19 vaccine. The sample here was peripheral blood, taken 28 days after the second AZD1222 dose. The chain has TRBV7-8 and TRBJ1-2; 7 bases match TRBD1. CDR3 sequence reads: CASSIDRVGGYTF. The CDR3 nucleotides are TGTGCCAGCAGCATAGACAGGGTTGGTGGCTACACCTTC.